The rows below give T cell receptor beta chains drawn from one sample of a study of response to subunit inactivated influenza vaccine. MiXCR, run by TCRdb on the RT-PCR reads, gives a single entry per CDR3 protein. The data hold approximately 570,000 distinct CDR3 sequences, with 6% to 9% observed a single time. The starting material was PBMCs from blood, obtained roughly 24 months after vaccination. The receptors come from a man aged 45 to 70 who received an inactivated influenza vaccine. CDR3s include the opening cysteine and the closing phenylalanine or tryptophan. D genes are given only for firm matches. Rows may omit the clone size; those that give it use once, few, many or a size class.

J: TRBJ2-7; V: TRBV12-3/TRBV12-4; size: few; D: TRBD2; DNA: TGTGCCAGCAGTCATAGCGGGCGCTCCTACGAGCAGTACTTC; CDR3: CASSHSGRSYEQYF
J: TRBJ2-7; V: TRBV10-3; size: few; D: -; DNA: TGTGCCATCAGTTCGTGGGCGACAGGAGGGGCCTACGAGCAGTACTTC; CDR3: CAISSWATGGAYEQYF
J: TRBJ1-1; V: TRBV6-1; size: many; D: TRBD1; DNA: TGTGCCAGCAGCCAGGGGACAGGGGCGTTTCTCGCTGAAGCTTTCTTT; CDR3: CASSQGTGAFLAEAFF
J: TRBJ2-5; V: TRBV11-3; size: -; D: -; DNA: TGTGCCAGCAGCTTTAAGGGTGCGGAGACCCAGTACTTC; CDR3: CASSFKGAETQYF
J: TRBJ2-3; V: TRBV6-2/TRBV6-3; size: few; D: -; DNA: TGTGCCAGCACCAGACTATCTTCGTCAGATACGCAGTATTTT; CDR3: CASTRLSSSDTQYF
J: TRBJ2-6; V: TRBV9; size: -; D: -; DNA: TGTGCCAGCAGCGCAGGGATTGGCTCTGGGGCCAACGTCCTGACTTTC; CDR3: CASSAGIGSGANVLTF
J: TRBJ2-2; V: TRBV6-2/TRBV6-3; size: many; D: -; DNA: TGTGCCACCGCGTGGGGGCGGAACACCGGGGAGCTGTTTTTT; CDR3: CATAWGRNTGELFF
J: TRBJ2-3; V: TRBV7-6; size: -; D: -; DNA: TGTGCCAGCAGCCGTACATATGACGCCTCCCAGGGTACGCAGTATTTT; CDR3: CASSRTYDASQGTQYF
J: TRBJ1-5; V: TRBV4-3; size: -; D: -; DNA: TGCGCCAGCAGCCAAGAACATACAGGCAATCAGCCCCAGCATTTT; CDR3: CASSQEHTGNQPQHF
J: TRBJ2-1; V: TRBV5-1; size: -; D: TRBD2; DNA: TGCGCCAGCAGCTCCACTAGCGGGGGTACGAACAATGAGCAGTTCTTC; CDR3: CASSSTSGGTNNEQFF
J: TRBJ1-4; V: TRBV7-2; size: -; D: -; DNA: TGTGCCAGCACACTGATCGGTGAAAAACTGTTTTTT; CDR3: CASTLIGEKLFF
J: TRBJ2-1; V: TRBV9; size: few; D: TRBD1; DNA: TGTGCCAGCGCCGGACAGGGTTACAATGAGCAGTTCTTC; CDR3: CASAGQGYNEQFF
J: TRBJ2-7; V: TRBV7-2; size: -; D: -; DNA: TGTGCCAGCAGCCGACAGGTCTCCTACGAGCAGTACTTC; CDR3: CASSRQVSYEQYF
J: TRBJ2-3; V: TRBV15; size: many; D: -; DNA: TGTGCCACCAGCAGAGATGATCGGTCTGATACGCAGTATTTT; CDR3: CATSRDDRSDTQYF
J: TRBJ2-1; V: TRBV11-3; size: -; D: -; DNA: TGTGCCAGCAGCCTGGGACTTACAAATGAGCAGTTCTTC; CDR3: CASSLGLTNEQFF
J: TRBJ2-2; V: TRBV6-6; size: -; D: -; DNA: TGTGCCAGCCATGATTGGTTGGGGGAGCTGTTTTTT; CDR3: CASHDWLGELFF
J: TRBJ2-5; V: TRBV5-1; size: -; D: TRBD2; DNA: TGCGCCAGCAGCCCCTCTAGCGGGGGGGCGGAGACCCAGTACTTC; CDR3: CASSPSSGGAETQYF
J: TRBJ2-4; V: TRBV28; size: few; D: -; DNA: TGTGCCAGCACCCAGGGACCACCATGGAACATTCAGTACTTC; CDR3: CASTQGPPWNIQYF
J: TRBJ1-2; V: TRBV5-1; size: many; D: -; DNA: TGCGCCAGCAGCTTGGACAGAGTGCATGGCTACACCTTC; CDR3: CASSLDRVHGYTF
J: TRBJ2-7; V: TRBV12-3/TRBV12-4; size: many; D: -; DNA: TGTGCCAGCAGTTTATATGGAGGGTCCGAGCAGTACTTC; CDR3: CASSLYGGSEQYF
J: TRBJ1-6; V: TRBV12-3/TRBV12-4; size: few; D: -; DNA: TGTGCCAGCAGTTTAGGTTCAGGGACGGGTTCACCCCTCCACTTT; CDR3: CASSLGSGTGSPLHF
J: TRBJ1-1; V: TRBV18; size: -; D: -; DNA: TGTGCCAGCTCACCAGCGGCAGGGGTCACTGAAGCTTTCTTT; CDR3: CASSPAAGVTEAFF
J: TRBJ2-2; V: TRBV24-1; size: many; D: -; DNA: TGTGCCACCAGTGGGGGGGCGAACACCGGGGAGCTGTTTTTT; CDR3: CATSGGANTGELFF
J: TRBJ2-7; V: TRBV20-1; size: -; D: -; DNA: TGCAGTGCTAGACCAGAGGGAAGCTTGGGTATGTACGAGCAGTACTTC; CDR3: CSARPEGSLGMYEQYF
J: TRBJ2-1; V: TRBV2; size: many; D: TRBD1; DNA: TGTGCCAGCCCTGGGACAGGGAACTACAATGAGCAGTTCTTC; CDR3: CASPGTGNYNEQFF
J: TRBJ2-3; V: TRBV6-5; size: -; D: TRBD1; DNA: TGTGCCAGCAGTTACTCGGACAGGGGGCGCGGGACAGATACGCAGTATTTT; CDR3: CASSYSDRGRGTDTQYF
J: TRBJ2-3; V: TRBV4-2; size: -; D: TRBD2; DNA: TGTGCCAGCAGCCAAGATGGGTCGGGGGGGCCCACAGATACGCAGTATTTT; CDR3: CASSQDGSGGPTDTQYF